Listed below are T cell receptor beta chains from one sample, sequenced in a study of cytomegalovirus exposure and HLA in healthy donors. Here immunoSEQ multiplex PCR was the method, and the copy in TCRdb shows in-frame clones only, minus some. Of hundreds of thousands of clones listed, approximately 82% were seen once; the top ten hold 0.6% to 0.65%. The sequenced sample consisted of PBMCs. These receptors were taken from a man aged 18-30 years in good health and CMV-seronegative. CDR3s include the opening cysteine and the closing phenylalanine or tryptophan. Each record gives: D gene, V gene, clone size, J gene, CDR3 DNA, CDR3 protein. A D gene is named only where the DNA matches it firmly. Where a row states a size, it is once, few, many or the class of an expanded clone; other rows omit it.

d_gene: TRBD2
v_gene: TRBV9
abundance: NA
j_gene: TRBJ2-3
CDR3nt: TGTGCCAGCAGCGTCGGGACTAGCGGGAGACTCGGCGATACGCAGTATTTT
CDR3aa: CASSVGTSGRLGDTQYF

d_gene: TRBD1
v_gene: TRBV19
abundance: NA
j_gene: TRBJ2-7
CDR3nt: TGTGCCAGTAGTATAGTTGGGACAGGGGCCTACGAGCAGTACTTC
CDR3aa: CASSIVGTGAYEQYF

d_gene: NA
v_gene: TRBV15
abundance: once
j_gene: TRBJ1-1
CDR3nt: TGTGCCACCAGCAGAGATCCGAGAAACACTGAAGCTTTCTTT
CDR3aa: CATSRDPRNTEAFF

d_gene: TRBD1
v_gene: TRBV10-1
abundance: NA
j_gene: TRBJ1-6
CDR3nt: TGCGCCAGCACCCCTCTTTCGGCTGGACAGGACAATTCACCCCTCCACTTT
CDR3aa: CASTPLSAGQDNSPLHF

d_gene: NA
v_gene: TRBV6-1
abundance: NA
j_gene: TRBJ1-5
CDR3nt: TGTGCCAGCAGTGAATCCCCAGGGGACCAGCCCCAGCATTTT
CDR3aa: CASSESPGDQPQHF

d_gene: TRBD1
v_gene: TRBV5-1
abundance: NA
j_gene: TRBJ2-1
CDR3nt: TGCGCCAGCAGCTATAGGACAGGGGTGGGCAATGAGCAGTTCTTC
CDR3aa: CASSYRTGVGNEQFF

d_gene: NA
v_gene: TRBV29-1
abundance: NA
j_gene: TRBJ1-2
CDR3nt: TGCAGCGTGGCGGCGGGTCTTGAATATGGCTACACCTTC
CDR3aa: CSVAAGLEYGYTF

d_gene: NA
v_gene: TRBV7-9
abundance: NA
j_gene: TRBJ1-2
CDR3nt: TGTGCCAGCAGCTTACCCGTCGTGGAGGAATATGACGGCTACACCTTC
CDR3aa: CASSLPVVEEYDGYTF

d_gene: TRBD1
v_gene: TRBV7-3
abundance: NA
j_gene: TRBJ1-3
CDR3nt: TGTGCCAGCAGCCAGGGACAGGGGAACACCATATATTTT
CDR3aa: CASSQGQGNTIYF

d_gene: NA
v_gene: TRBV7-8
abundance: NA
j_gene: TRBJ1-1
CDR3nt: TGTGCCAGCAGCCGAGGATTCGTCACTGAAGCTTTCTTT
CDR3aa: CASSRGFVTEAFF

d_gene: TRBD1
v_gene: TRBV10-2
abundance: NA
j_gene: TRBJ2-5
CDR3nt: TGCGCCAGCAGCGAGACAGGGGCGCGAGAGACCCAGTACTTC
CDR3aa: CASSETGARETQYF

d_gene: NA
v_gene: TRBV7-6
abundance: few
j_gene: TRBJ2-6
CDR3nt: TGTGCCAGCAGCTTAGGACATAGTGGGGCCAACGTCCTGACTTTC
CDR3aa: CASSLGHSGANVLTF

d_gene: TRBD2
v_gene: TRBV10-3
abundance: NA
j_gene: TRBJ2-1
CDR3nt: TGTGCCGCACACGGGACTAGCGGGAGGGGCAATGAGCAGTTCTTC
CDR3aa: CAAHGTSGRGNEQFF

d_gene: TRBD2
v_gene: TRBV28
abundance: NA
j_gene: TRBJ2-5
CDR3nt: TGTGCCAGCAGTTCCCCCCTCGCGGGAGGCGAGACCCAGTACTTC
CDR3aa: CASSSPLAGGETQYF

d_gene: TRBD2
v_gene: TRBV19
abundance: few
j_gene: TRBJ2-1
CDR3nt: TGTGCCAGTAGTATCGGCGGGAGGGGAGGGAGTAAGCAGTTCTTC
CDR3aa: CASSIGGRGGSKQFF

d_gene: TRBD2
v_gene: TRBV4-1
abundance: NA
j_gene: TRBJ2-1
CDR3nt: TGCGCCAGCAGCCTCGGACTAGCGGGAGGGCACGCCTACAATGAGCAGTTCTTC
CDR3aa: CASSLGLAGGHAYNEQFF

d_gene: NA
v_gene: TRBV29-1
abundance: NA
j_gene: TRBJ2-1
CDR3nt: TGCAGCGGGGACTTTAACAATGAGCAGTTCTTC
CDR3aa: CSGDFNNEQFF